Below, one TCR beta chain is given with its context. The antigen is not known. This specimen includes other DNA sequences encoding the same CDR3. Controls came from buffy coats of healthy blood donors. This record comes from a study of STAT5B mutations in CD4+ large granular lymphocyte leukemia. Study-level results: 8/27 top patient clones versus 2/35 control clones were TRBV06-family. No patients shared main leukemic clonotypes, though around 24% appeared at low frequency elsewhere.

The V and J ends lost 3 bases and 10 bases respectively, with 7 bases between them. CDR3 length equals 11 residues. The germline gives CDR1 SGHTA, CDR2 FQGTGA. Authors' analysis steps: The detection floor for productive clonotype frequency was 2.59 x 10-5. The repertoire was sequenced with immunoSEQ multiplex PCR; TCRdb's copy has only in-frame clones and lacks some. V, J and clone size are those of that table, while D and trimming were read from the DNA. The table includes some 35,000 clones, around 88% detected once. Sequencing was performed on CD4+ T cells from blood buffy coats. This chain connects TRBV7-3 to TRBJ2-1; D uncertain. This receptor was taken from a human donor in good health. The CDR3 coding sequence is TGTGCCAGCAGCTTTGGTGACGAGCAGTTCTTC. Translation gives CASSFGDEQFF.